This note documents a single TCR beta chain sequence. This clone's antigen is unknown. Base qualities were left out, and no much larger clone turns up one base away. Additional sequencing covered unstimulated subsets from a few donor pairs, namely CD8+ effector memory, CD4+ naive, CD8+ TEMRA, CD4+ memory and CD8+ naive. Sorted unstimulated T cells and proliferating T cells recovered from mixed lymphocyte reactions underwent TCRbeta CDR3 sequencing. Fresh whole blood from around 11 HLA-typed healthy donors was used to isolate PBMCs. This sample stems from a study of siplizumab effects on memory and regulatory T cells (dated by TCRdb to the late 2010s). General notes on the study: The study examined how the anti-CD2 antibody siplizumab affects alloreactive T-cell subsets in allogeneic mixed lymphocyte reactions built from human PBMCs.

Libraries were constructed by the immunoSEQ multiplex PCR assay. Roughly 100,000 TCR templates per sample were assayed on the deep sequencing platform. Genomic DNA extracted from sorted T cells was used for TCRbeta CDR3 sequencing. The original pipeline was this. The R programming language was used for clonal analysis of TCRbeta CDR3 data. Alloreactive CD4+ and CD8+ clones were identified by comparing unstimulated samples to CFSE-low samples taken after the reaction. Alloreactive CD4+ clones were assigned to regulatory or non-regulatory origin by matching sequences to sorted unstimulated Treg and non-Treg repertoires. This immuneACCESS table, as held by TCRdb, lists in-frame sequences with V and J called but not all clones. Of the missing ones, under half trace to an unresolved V gene in checked studies; the others have no known cause. V, J and clone size are those of that table, while D and trimming were read from the DNA. In this sample the table shows under 70,000 clones, roughly 85% of which occur a single time. The biggest ten clones account for about 0.4% of the sample.

Paper-wide results and their limitations: Unstimulated naive T cells appeared more diverse than memory T cells, and naive cells seemed to contribute substantially to the alloresponse. About 75-97% of proliferating CD4+ or CD8+ clones could not be given a naive or memory phenotype. Siplizumab significantly lowered the cumulative frequency of alloreactive sequences that could be traced to unstimulated CD4+ memory T cells. Because sequences at frequencies below about 10^-5 were poorly captured, only a minor fraction of alloreactive clones could be mapped back to unstimulated subsets. Of the alloreactive CD4+ clones that could be mapped, the Treg-derived share averaged roughly 73% with siplizumab compared with around 27% in control reactions. The suppressive function of proliferating Tregs from siplizumab cultures was not functionally confirmed.

Spanning cysteine to phenylalanine, the CDR3 consists of 15 amino acids. Only CDR3 DNA remains: 45 bases, in frame from the first base. The sequence is built from TRBV21-1 and TRBJ1-1; TRBD1 was called by the table and not checked on the DNA. TRBV21-1 is flagged as a pseudogene. The TCR was taken from a human donor in good health. The sample was memory CD4+ T cells sorted from blood. This specimen's cell subset or site label, per the study, means: unstimulated CD4+ memory T cells. The CDR3 region has the sequence CASSLRDRGNTEAFF. The DNA sequence reads TGTGCCAGCAGCCTTCGGGACAGGGGAAACACTGAAGCTTTCTTT.